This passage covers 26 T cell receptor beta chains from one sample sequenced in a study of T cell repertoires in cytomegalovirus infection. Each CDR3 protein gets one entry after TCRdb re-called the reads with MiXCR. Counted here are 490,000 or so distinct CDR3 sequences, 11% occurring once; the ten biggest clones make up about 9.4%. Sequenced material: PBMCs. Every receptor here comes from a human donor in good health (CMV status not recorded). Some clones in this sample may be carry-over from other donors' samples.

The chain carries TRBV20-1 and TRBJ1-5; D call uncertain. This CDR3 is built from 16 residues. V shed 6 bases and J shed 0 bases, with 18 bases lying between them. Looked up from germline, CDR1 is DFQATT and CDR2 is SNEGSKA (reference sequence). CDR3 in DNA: TGCAGTGCACCCCCACGGCAGTCTTATAGCAATCAGCCCCAGCATTTT. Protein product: CSAPPRQSYSNQPQHF.

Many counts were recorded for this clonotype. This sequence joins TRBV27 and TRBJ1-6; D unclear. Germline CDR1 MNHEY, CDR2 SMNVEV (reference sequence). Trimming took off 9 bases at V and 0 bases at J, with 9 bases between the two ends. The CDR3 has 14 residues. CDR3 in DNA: TGTGCCAGTTCACTGACCTCCTATAATTCACCCCTCCACTTT. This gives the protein CASSLTSYNSPLHF.

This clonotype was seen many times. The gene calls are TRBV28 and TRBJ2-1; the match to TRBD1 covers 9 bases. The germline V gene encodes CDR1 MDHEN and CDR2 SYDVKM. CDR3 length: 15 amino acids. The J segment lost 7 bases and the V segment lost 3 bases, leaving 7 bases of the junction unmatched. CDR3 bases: TGTGCCAGCAGTTTGCCGAGACAGGGGGATAATGAGCAGTTCTTC. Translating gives CASSLPRQGDNEQFF.

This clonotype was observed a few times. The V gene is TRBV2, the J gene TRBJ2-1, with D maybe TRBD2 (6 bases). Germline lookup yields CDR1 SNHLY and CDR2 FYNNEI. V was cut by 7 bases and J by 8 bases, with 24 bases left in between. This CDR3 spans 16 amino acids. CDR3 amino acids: CASTPAGTPYGDEQFF. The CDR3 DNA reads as TGTGCCAGCACCCCGGCCGGGACTCCCTATGGGGATGAGCAGTTCTTC.

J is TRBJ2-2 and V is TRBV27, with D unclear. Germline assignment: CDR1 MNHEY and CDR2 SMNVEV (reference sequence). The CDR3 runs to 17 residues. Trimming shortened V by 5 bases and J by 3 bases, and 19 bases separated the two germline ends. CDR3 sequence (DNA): TGTGCCAGCAGTCAACCTTCGGGCAGGCGTTACACCGGGGAGCTGTTTTTT. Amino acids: CASSQPSGRRYTGELFF.

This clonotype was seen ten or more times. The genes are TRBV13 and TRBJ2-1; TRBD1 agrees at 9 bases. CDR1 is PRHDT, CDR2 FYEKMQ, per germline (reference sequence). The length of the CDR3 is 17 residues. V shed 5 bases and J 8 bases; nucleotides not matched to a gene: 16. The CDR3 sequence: CASSLSHGDRVGYEQFF. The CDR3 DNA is TGTGCCAGCAGCCTTTCCCATGGGGACAGGGTAGGGTATGAGCAGTTCTTC.

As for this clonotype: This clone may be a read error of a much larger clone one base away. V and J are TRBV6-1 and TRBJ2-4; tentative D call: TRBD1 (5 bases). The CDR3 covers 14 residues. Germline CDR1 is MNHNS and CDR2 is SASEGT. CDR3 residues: CASTQGVAKDIQYF. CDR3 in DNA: TGTGCCAGCACCCAGGGTGTAGCCAAAGACATTCAGTACTTC.

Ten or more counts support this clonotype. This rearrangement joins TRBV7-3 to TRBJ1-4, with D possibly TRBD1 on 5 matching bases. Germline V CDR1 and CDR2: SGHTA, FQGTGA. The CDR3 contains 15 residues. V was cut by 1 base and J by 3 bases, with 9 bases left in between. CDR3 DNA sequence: TGTGCCAGCAGCTTAATGGGGGATCCTAATGAAAAACTGTTTTTT. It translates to CASSLMGDPNEKLFF. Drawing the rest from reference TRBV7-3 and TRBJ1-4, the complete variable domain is GAGVSQTPSNKVTEKGKYVELRCDPISGHTALYWYRQSLGQGPEFLIYFQGTGAADDSGLPNDRFFAVRPEGSVSTLKIQRTERGDSAVYLCASSLMGDPNEKLFFGSGTQLSVL.

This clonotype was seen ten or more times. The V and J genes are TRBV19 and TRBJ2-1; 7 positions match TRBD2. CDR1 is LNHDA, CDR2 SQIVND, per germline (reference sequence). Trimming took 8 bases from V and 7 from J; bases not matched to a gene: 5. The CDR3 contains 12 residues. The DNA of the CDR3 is TGTGCCAGTGGAAGGCGGGAGAATGAGCAGTTCTTC. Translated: CASGRRENEQFF.

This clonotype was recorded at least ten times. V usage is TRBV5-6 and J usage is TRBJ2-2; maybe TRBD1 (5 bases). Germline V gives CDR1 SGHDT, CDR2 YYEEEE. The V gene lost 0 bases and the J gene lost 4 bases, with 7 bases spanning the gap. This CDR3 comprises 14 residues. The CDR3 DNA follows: TGTGCCAGCAGCTTGGCAGGGTTCACCGGGGAGCTGTTTTTT. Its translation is CASSLAGFTGELFF. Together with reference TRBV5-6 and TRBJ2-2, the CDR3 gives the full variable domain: DAGVTQSPTHLIKTRGQQVTLRCSPKSGHDTVSWYQQALGQGPQFIFQYYEEEERQRGNFPDRFSGHQFPNYSSELNVNALLLGDSALYLCASSLAGFTGELFFGEGSRLTVL.

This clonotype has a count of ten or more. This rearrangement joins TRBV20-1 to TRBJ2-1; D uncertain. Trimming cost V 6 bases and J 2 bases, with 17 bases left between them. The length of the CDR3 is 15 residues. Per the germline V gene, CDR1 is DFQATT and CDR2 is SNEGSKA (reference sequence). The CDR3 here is CSALASRFPYNEQFF. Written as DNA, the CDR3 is TGCAGTGCACTGGCCAGCAGATTCCCCTACAATGAGCAGTTCTTC.

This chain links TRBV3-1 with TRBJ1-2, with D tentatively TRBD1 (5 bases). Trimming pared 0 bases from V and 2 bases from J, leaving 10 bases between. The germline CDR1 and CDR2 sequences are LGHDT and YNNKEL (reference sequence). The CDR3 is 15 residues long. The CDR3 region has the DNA TGTGCCAGCAGCCAAGATCACGGGGCGAACTATGGCTACACCTTC. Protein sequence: CASSQDHGANYGYTF.

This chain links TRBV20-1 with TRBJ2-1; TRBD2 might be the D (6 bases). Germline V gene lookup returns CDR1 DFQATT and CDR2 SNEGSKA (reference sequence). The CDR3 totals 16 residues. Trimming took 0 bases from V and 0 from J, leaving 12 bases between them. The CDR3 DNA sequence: TGCAGTGCTAGAGATACCGAGACTAGCTCCTACAATGAGCAGTTCTTC. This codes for CSARDTETSSYNEQFF.

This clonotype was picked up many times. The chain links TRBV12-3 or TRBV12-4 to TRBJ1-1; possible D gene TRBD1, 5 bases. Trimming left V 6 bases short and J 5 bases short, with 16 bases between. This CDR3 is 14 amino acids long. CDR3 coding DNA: TGTGCCAGCAGCCTTACAGCGAGGGGTACTGAAGCTTTCTTT. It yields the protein CASSLTARGTEAFF.

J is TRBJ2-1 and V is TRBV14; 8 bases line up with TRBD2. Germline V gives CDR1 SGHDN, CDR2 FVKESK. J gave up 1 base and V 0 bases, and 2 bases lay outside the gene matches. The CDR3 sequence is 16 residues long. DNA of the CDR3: TGTGCCAGCAGCCAAGACCCGGGGGGGTCCTACAATGAGCAGTTCTTC. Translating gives CASSQDPGGSYNEQFF.

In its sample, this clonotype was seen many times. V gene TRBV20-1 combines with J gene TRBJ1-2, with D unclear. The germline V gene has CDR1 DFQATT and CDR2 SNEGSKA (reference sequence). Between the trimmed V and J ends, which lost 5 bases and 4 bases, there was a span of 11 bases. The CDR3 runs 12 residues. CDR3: CSAPRASYGYTF. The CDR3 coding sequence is TGCAGTGCTCCCCGGGCGAGCTATGGCTACACCTTC.

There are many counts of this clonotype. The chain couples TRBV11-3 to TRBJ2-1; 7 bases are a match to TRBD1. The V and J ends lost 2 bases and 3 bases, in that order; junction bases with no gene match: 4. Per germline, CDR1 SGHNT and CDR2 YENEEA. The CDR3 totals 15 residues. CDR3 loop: CASSLTGANYNEQFF. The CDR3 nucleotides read TGTGCCAGCAGCTTAACAGGGGCAAACTACAATGAGCAGTTCTTC.

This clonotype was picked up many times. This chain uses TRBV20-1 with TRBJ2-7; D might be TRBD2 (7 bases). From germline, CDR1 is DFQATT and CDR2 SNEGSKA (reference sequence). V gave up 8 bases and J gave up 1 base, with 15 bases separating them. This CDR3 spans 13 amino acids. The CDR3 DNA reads TGCAGTTGCCAAGGGGGGGAGTCCTACGAGCAGTACTTC. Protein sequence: CSCQGGESYEQYF.

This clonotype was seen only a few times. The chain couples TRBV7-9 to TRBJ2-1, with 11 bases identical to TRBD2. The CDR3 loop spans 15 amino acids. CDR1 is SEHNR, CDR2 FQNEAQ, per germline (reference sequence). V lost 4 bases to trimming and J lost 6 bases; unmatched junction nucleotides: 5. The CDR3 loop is CASSSGLAVINEQFF. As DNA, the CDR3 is TGTGCCAGCAGCTCGGGACTAGCGGTCATCAATGAGCAGTTCTTC. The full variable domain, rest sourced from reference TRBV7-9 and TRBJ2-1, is DTGVSQNPRHKITKRGQNVTFRCDPISEHNRLYWYRQTLGQGPEFLTYFQNEAQLEKSRLLSDRFSAERPKGSFSTLEIQRTEQGDSAMYLCASSSGLAVINEQFFGPGTRLTVL.

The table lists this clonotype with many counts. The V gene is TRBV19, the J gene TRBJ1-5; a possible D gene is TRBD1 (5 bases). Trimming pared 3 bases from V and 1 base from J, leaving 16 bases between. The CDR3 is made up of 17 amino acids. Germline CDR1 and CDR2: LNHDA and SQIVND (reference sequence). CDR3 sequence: CASSISGNKGSNQPQHF. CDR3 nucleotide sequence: TGTGCCAGTAGTATTTCCGGAAACAAGGGGAGCAATCAGCCCCAGCATTTT.

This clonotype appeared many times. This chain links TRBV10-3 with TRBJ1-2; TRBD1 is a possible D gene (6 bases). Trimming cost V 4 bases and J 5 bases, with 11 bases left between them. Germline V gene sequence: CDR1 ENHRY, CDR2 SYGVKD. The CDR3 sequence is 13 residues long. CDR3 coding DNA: TGTGCCATCAGTGTCGGCACAGGGTATGGCTACACCTTC. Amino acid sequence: CAISVGTGYGYTF.

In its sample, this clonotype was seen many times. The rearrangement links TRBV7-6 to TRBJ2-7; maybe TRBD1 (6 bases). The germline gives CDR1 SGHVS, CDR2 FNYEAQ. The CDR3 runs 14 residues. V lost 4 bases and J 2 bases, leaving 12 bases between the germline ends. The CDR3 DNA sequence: TGTGCCAGCAGCTCAGGGGAAGTCGCCTACGAGCAGTACTTC. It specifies CASSSGEVAYEQYF.

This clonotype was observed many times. CDR3 nucleotide sequence: TGTGCCAGCAGCAGAGGGACGAACACCGGGGAGCTGTTTTTT. Protein sequence: CASSRGTNTGELFF. This chain links TRBV11-2 with TRBJ2-2; the D gene is possibly TRBD2 (5 bases). V gave up 5 bases and J gave up 0 bases, with 7 bases separating them. Germline V lookup: CDR1 SGHAT, CDR2 FQNNGV. This CDR3 has 14 residues.

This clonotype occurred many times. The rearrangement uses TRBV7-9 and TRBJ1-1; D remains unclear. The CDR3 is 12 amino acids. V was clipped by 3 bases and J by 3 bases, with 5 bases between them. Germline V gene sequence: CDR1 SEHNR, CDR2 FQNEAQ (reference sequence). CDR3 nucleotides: TGTGCCAGCAGCTTGGTGGACACTGAAGCTTTCTTT. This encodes CASSLVDTEAFF.

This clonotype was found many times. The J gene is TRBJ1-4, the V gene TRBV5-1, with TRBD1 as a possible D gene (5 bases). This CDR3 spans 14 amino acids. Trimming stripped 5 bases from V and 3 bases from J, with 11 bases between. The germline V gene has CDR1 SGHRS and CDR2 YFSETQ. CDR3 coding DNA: TGCGCCAGCAGAAAGGGGACGGCTAATGAAAAACTGTTTTTT. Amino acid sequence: CASRKGTANEKLFF.

The CDR3 nucleotides read TGTGCCAGCAGGGAAGACAATGAGCAGTTCTTC. Protein sequence: CASREDNEQFF. The genes are TRBV6-5 and TRBJ2-1; no clear D. This CDR3 has 11 amino acids. Trimming stripped 6 bases from V and 5 bases from J, with 5 bases between. Germline V CDR1 and CDR2: MNHEY, SVGAGI.